These T cell receptor beta chains were read from a single sample in a study of blood T cell repertoires in COVID-19. Sequenced by immunoSEQ multiplex PCR; TCRdb stores in-frame clones only, minus some. The data show around 97,000 clones, 70% to 90% seen once. The sample comprised peripheral blood. These TCRs come from a woman aged 55-69 years with acute or convalescent COVID-19. CDR3s include the opening cysteine and the closing phenylalanine or tryptophan. D genes are given only for firm matches. The size field is filled for only some rows; it gives once, few, many or a size class.

.	TRBJ2-3	TRBV3-1/TRBV3-2	TRBD2	TGTGCCAGCAGCGGCCTAGCGGGATCCACAGATACGCAGTATTTT	CASSGLAGSTDTQYF
.	TRBJ1-2	TRBV3-1/TRBV3-2	.	TGTGCCAGCAGCCAGGGCCCCGGGGGAGGCTACACCTTC	CASSQGPGGGYTF
.	TRBJ2-7	TRBV2	TRBD2	TGTGCCAGCAGAACTAGCGGGCATACCTACGAGCAGTACTTC	CASRTSGHTYEQYF
.	TRBJ1-5	TRBV7-9	.	TGTGCCAGCAGCTTCAGAGAGGATCAGCCCCAGCATTTT	CASSFREDQPQHF
.	TRBJ1-1	TRBV5-4	.	TGTGCCAGCAGCTCCGTAACTGAAGCTTTCTTT	CASSSVTEAFF
.	TRBJ2-5	TRBV29-1	.	TGCAGCGTTGATTTTGTCTATCAAGAGACCCAGTACTTC	CSVDFVYQETQYF
.	TRBJ2-3	TRBV6-5	.	TGTGCCAGCAGTTACTCACCGGGAGATACGCAGTATTTT	CASSYSPGDTQYF
.	TRBJ2-1	TRBV7-9	TRBD2	TGTGCCAGCAGGATGACTAGCGGGAGTCAGGGTGAGCAGTTCTTC	CASRMTSGSQGEQFF
.	TRBJ1-2	TRBV3-1/TRBV3-2	TRBD1	TGTGCCAGCAGCCAAACAGGGGGCTTAGGCTACACCTTC	CASSQTGGLGYTF
.	TRBJ2-3	TRBV28	.	TGTGCCAGCAGTTTCCCCGTGCCGGGTACGCAGTATTTT	CASSFPVPGTQYF
once	TRBJ2-5	TRBV5-1	TRBD1	TGCGCCAGCAGACCGGGACAGATCCAAGAGACCCAGTACTTC	CASRPGQIQETQYF
.	TRBJ2-3	TRBV11-3	.	TGTGCCAGCAGCAGGGGCCCAGATACGCAGTATTTT	CASSRGPDTQYF
.	TRBJ1-1	TRBV3-1/TRBV3-2	.	TGTGCCAGCAGCCCCCCGGGGGGCGCGGGTACTGAAGCTTTCTTT	CASSPPGGAGTEAFF
few	TRBJ2-1	TRBV29-1	.	TGCAGCGTTGATAGGCTAGCTTTCTACAATGAGCAGTTCTTC	CSVDRLAFYNEQFF
.	TRBJ2-1	TRBV5-5	TRBD2	TGTGCCAGCAGCTACCTAGCGGGAGGGCTCACTTACAATGAGCAGTTCTTC	CASSYLAGGLTYNEQFF
.	TRBJ2-2	TRBV5-1	TRBD2	TGCGCCAGCGGACCGGGAGGGGGTGTGAACACCGGGGAGCTGTTTTTT	CASGPGGGVNTGELFF
once	TRBJ2-5	TRBV7-9	TRBD2	TGTGCCAGCAGCCCTTTAGCGGGAGGGGAAGAGACCCAGTACTTC	CASSPLAGGEETQYF
.	TRBJ2-5	TRBV10-3	.	TGTGCCATCAGTGAGGGGGGCCTCGGGGAGACCCAGTACTTC	CAISEGGLGETQYF
few	TRBJ2-3	TRBV2	TRBD2	TGTGCCAGCAGGAAAGCGGGAGGGCCGGGTAGTGGCACAGATACGCAGTATTTT	CASRKAGGPGSGTDTQYF
few	TRBJ1-6	TRBV18	.	TGTGCCAGCTCACGCGGGGGCGAAAATTCACCCCTCCACTTT	CASSRGGENSPLHF
.	TRBJ2-5	TRBV18	TRBD2	TGTGCCAGCTCACCCGGGACTAGCGGGAGGAATGTAGAGACCCAGTACTTC	CASSPGTSGRNVETQYF
.	TRBJ1-3	TRBV9	TRBD1	TGTGCCAGCAGCGGCCTCGGACAGGGTCGGACTGGAAACACCATATATTTT	CASSGLGQGRTGNTIYF